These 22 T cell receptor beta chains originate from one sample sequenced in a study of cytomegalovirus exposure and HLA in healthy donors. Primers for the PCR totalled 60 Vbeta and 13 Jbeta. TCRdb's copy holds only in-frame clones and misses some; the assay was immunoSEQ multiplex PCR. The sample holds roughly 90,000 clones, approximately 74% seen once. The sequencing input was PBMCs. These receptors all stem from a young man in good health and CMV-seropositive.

The CDR3 DNA sequence: TGTGCCAGCAGCGAAACTAGCACACTAAAGACCCAGTACTTC. This sequence encodes CASSETSTLKTQYF. This chain connects TRBV7-2 to TRBJ2-5, with a possible D match to TRBD2 (6 bases). Germline V gene data show CDR1 as SGHTA and CDR2 as FQGNSA. The ends were cut back, 5 bases at V and 6 bases at J, with 16 bases in the middle. This CDR3 comprises 14 residues.

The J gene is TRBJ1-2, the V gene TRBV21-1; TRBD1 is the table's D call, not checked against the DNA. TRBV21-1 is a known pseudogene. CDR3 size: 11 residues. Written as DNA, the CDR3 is TGTGCCACCCTGACAGGTTGTGGCTACACCTTC. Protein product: CATLTGCGYTF.

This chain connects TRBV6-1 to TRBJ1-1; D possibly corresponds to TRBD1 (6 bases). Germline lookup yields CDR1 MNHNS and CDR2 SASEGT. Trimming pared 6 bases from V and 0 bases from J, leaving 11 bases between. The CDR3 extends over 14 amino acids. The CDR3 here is CASRAGHLNTEAFF. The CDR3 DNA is TGTGCCAGCAGAGCGGGACACCTGAACACTGAAGCTTTCTTT.

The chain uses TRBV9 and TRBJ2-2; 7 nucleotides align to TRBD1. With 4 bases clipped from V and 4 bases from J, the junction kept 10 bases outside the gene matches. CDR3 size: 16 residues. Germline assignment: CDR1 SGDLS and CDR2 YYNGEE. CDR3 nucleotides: TGTGCCAGCAGCCCCTTCGACAGGGAAGGCACCGGGGAGCTGTTTTTT. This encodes CASSPFDREGTGELFF. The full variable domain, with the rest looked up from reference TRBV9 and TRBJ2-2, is DSGVTQTPKHLITATGQRVTLRCSPRSGDLSVYWYQQSLDQGLQFLIQYYNGEERAKGNILERFSAQQFPDLHSELNLSSLELGDSALYFCASSPFDREGTGELFFGEGSRLTVL.

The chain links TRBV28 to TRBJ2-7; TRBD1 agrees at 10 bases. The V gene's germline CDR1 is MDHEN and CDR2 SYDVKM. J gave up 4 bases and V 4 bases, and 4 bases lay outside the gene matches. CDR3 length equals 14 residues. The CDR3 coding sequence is TGTGCCAGCAGTTCCGGGACAGGGGTGTACGAGCAGTACTTC. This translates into CASSSGTGVYEQYF.

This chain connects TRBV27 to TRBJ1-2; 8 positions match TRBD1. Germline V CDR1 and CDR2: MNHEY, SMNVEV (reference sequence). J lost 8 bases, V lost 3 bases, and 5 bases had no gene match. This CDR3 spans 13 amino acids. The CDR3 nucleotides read TGTGCCAGCAGTTTTGGGACAGGCAGAGGCTACACCTTC. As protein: CASSFGTGRGYTF.

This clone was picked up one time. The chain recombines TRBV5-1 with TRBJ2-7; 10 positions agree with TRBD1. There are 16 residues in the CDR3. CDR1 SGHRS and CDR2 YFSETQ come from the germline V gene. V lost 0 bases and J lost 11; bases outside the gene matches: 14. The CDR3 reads CASSLDSGTGALSEYF. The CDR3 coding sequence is TGCGCCAGCAGCTTGGATTCCGGGACAGGGGCTCTGTCGGAGTACTTC. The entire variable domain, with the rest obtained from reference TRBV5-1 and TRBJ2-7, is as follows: KAGVTQTPRYLIKTRGQQVTLSCSPISGHRSVSWYQQTPGQGLQFLFEYFSETQRNKGNFPGRFSGRQFSNSRSEMNVSTLELGDSALYLCASSLDSGTGALSEYFGPGTRLTVT.

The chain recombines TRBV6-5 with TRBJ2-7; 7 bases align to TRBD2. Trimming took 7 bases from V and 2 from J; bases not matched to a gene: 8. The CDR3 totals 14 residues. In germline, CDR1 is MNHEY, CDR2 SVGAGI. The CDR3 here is CASTPGGNPYEQYF. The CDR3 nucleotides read TGTGCCAGCACCCCGGGGGGAAACCCCTACGAGCAGTACTTC.

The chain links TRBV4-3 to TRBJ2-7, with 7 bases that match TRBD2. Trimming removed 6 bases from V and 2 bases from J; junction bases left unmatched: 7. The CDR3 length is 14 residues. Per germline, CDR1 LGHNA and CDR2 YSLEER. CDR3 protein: CASSKAAGAYEQYF. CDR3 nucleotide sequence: TGCGCCAGCAGTAAAGCGGCGGGAGCCTACGAGCAGTACTTC.

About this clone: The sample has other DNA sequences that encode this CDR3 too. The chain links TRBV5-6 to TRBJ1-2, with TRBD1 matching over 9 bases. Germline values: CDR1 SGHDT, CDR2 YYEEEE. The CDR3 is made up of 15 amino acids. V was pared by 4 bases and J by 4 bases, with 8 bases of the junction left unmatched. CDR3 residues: CASSRRGQGGYGYTF. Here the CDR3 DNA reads TGTGCCAGCAGCCGTAGGGGACAGGGAGGCTATGGCTACACCTTC. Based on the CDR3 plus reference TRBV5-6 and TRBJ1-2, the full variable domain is DAGVTQSPTHLIKTRGQQVTLRCSPKSGHDTVSWYQQALGQGPQFIFQYYEEEERQRGNFPDRFSGHQFPNYSSELNVNALLLGDSALYLCASSRRGQGGYGYTFGSGTRLTVV.

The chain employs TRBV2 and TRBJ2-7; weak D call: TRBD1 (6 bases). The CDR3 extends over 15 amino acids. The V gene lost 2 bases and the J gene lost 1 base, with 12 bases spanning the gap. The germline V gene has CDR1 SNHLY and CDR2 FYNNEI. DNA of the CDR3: TGTGCCAGCAGTGAAACAGGGTCTCTTTCCTACGAGCAGTACTTC. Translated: CASSETGSLSYEQYF.

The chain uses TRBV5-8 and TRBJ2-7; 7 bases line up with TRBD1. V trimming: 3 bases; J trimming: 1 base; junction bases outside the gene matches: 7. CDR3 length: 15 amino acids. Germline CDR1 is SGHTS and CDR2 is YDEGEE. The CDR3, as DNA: TGTGCCAGCAGCTCCTATCGGACAGGTTCCTACGAGCAGTACTTC. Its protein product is CASSSYRTGSYEQYF.

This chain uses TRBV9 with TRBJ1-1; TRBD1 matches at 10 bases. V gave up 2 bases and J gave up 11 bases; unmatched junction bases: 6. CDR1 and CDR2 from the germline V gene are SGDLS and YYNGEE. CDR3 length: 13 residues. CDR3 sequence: CASSVLMTGGAFF. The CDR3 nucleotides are TGTGCCAGCAGCGTGCTTATGACAGGGGGCGCTTTCTTT.

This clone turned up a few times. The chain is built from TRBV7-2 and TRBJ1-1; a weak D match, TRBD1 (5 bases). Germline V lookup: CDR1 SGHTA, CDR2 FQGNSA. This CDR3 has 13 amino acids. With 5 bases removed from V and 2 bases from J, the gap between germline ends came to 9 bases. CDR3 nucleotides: TGTGCCAGCAGCCGGGACTCCAACACTGAAGCTTTCTTT. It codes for CASSRDSNTEAFF.

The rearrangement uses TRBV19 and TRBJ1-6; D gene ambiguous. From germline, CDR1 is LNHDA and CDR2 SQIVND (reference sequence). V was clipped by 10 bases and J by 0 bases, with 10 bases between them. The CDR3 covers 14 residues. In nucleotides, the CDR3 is TGTGCCACTTCCTCGGGCTCCTATAATTCACCCCTCCACTTT. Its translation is CATSSGSYNSPLHF.

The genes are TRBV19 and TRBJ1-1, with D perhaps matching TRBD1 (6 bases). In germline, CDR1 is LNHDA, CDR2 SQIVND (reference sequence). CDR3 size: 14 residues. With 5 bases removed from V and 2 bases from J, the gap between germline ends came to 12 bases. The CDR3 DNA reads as TGTGCCAGTAGTTCAAAGGGGGTCAACACTGAAGCTTTCTTT. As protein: CASSSKGVNTEAFF.

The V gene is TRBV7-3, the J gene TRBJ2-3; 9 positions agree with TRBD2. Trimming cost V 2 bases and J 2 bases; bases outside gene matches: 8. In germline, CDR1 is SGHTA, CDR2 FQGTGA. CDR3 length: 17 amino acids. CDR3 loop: CASSLGPERGATDTQYF. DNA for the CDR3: TGTGCCAGCAGCTTAGGCCCAGAGCGGGGGGCCACAGATACGCAGTATTTT.

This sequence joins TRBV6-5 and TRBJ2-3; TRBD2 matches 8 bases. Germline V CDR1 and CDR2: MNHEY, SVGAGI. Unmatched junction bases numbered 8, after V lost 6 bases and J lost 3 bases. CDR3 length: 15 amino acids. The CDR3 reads CASRRVLAGTDTQYF. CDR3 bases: TGTGCCAGCAGGCGGGTCCTAGCGGGTACAGATACGCAGTATTTT.

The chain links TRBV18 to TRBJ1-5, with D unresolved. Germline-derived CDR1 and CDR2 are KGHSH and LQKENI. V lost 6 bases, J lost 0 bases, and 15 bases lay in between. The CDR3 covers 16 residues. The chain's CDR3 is CASSRVTLGSNQPQHF. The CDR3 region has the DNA TGTGCCAGCTCTCGGGTGACCCTGGGTAGCAATCAGCCCCAGCATTTT.

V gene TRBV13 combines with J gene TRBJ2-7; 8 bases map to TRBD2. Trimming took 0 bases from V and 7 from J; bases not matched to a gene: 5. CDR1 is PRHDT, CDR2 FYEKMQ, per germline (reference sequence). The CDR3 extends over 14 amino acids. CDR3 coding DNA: TGTGCCAGCAGCTTAGGCGGGGGGGCGGGGGAGCAGTACTTC. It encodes CASSLGGGAGEQYF.

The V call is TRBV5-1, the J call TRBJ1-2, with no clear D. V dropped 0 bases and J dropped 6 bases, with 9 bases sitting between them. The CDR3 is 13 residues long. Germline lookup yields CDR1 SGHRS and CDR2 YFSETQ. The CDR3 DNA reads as TGCGCCAGCAGCTTGGCCAGTATCGATGGCTACACCTTC. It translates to CASSLASIDGYTF.

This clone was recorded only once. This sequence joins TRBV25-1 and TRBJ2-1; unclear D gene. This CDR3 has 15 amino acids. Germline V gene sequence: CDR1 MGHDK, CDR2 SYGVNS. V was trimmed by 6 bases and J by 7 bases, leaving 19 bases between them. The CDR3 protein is CASSPSPYFLNEQFF. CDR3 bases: TGTGCCAGCAGCCCCTCACCGTACTTCCTGAATGAGCAGTTCTTC.